This TCR beta chain was identified during a study of shared clonotypes between healthy human individuals. About the study: Each donor had three CD4 naive, three CD4 memory, two CD8 naive and one CD8 memory plate. Whole-study results and caveats: Some naive CD4 clonotypes, about 5.5%, turned up in common across a handful of donors. Compared with memory subsets, naive subsets generally had larger estimated richness.

The CDR3 extends over 18 amino acids. CDR1 is LNHNV and CDR2 is YYDKDF in the germline V gene (reference sequence). With V trimmed by 0 bases and J by 8 bases, 10 bases remained unmatched. The count of this clone is one. What it recognizes is unknown. Per the authors' pipeline: Junction-only sequences produced by ImmunoSEQ had no quality scores, so filtering differed. Assay: immunoSEQ multiplex PCR; the TCRdb copy retains only in-frame clones and omits some. Clonal size and the V and J genes are those of that table, whereas D and trimming came from the DNA. The sample lists about 690,000 clones; 90% were seen once.

Sequencing was performed on memory CD8+ T cells from PBMCs. Subset noted: CD45RO+ cells pooled with CCR7-negative TemRA cells. This TCR derives from a man aged 18 to 30 in good health. Some clones in this sample may be carry-over from other donors' samples. This chain links TRBV15 with TRBJ2-1; TRBD2 matches at 13 bases. CDR3 protein: CATSRDGTGTSGKYEQFF. The CDR3 DNA sequence: TGTGCCACCAGCAGAGATGGGACGGGGACTAGCGGGAAGTATGAGCAGTTCTTC.